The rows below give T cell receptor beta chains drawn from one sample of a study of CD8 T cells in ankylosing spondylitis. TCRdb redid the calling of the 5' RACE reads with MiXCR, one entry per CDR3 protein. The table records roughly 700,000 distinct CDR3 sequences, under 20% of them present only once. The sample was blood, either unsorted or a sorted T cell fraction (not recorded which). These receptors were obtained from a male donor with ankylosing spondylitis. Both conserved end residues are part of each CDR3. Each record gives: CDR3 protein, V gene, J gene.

CASTGTGGYTDTQYF	TRBV5-1	TRBJ2-3
CASSPSGLAAETQYF	TRBV7-3	TRBJ2-5
CASSLAGATFNEQFF	TRBV5-1	TRBJ2-1
CASSLEWRDGTDTQYF	TRBV7-9	TRBJ2-3
CASSPPQGGSPLHF	TRBV28	TRBJ1-6
CASSFWREKGETQYF	TRBV7-9	TRBJ2-5
CASSEGFNEKLFF	TRBV25-1	TRBJ1-4
CAWFNRGQLTDTQYF	TRBV30	TRBJ2-3
CASRAIEYNEQFF	TRBV6-1	TRBJ2-1
CSARDGAGQGLHEQYF	TRBV20-1	TRBJ2-7
CASSPSLLAGEPHQFF	TRBV14	TRBJ2-1
CASSLVSVDEQFF	TRBV7-3	TRBJ2-1
CASSQDRGGSETQYF	TRBV4-3	TRBJ2-5
CASSSGTGNQPQHF	TRBV12-3/TRBV12-4	TRBJ1-5
CASSYPRTDQPQHF	TRBV6-2/TRBV6-3	TRBJ1-5
CASSQGQGLNEQYF	TRBV4-3	TRBJ2-7
CASRVSGGEQFF	TRBV5-6	TRBJ2-1
CSVERYRWGSGYTF	TRBV29-1	TRBJ1-2
CATSDSGGGETQYF	TRBV24-1	TRBJ2-5
CASSPGGAALRNTEAFF	TRBV7-3	TRBJ1-1
CATSDTGGTGELFF	TRBV24-1	TRBJ2-2
CASSDRGAGEKLFF	TRBV6-1	TRBJ1-4
CAISTGLAGVGDEQFF	TRBV10-3	TRBJ2-1
CSVRRAVFVEGGYEQYF	TRBV29-1	TRBJ2-7
CASSQVEDRSEKLFF	TRBV4-1	TRBJ1-4
CASSPEGLANYEQYF	TRBV7-8	TRBJ2-7
CASSQVSLQYGYTF	TRBV4-1	TRBJ1-2
CASSPDRGGGETQYF	TRBV12-3/TRBV12-4	TRBJ2-5
CASTPGQQETQYF	TRBV12-3/TRBV12-4	TRBJ2-5
CASSRGQYYEQYF	TRBV6-1	TRBJ2-7
CASSPRSQRNTEAFF	TRBV18	TRBJ1-1
CSASPVSQRSYEQYF	TRBV20-1	TRBJ2-7
CASSSGLAGRGETQYF	TRBV7-3	TRBJ2-5
CASRPTGTGASRQYF	TRBV6-1	TRBJ2-7
CATSREVSDTTQYF	TRBV15	TRBJ2-3
CASSPPPAAEAFF	TRBV18	TRBJ1-1
CATSDSRRGGGELFF	TRBV24-1	TRBJ2-2
CSARPLDSGDTEAFF	TRBV20-1	TRBJ1-1
CASSVMTGPSNYGYTF	TRBV6-1	TRBJ1-2
CASRNGGLNTEAFF	TRBV5-4	TRBJ1-1
CASSFWGSSYEQYF	TRBV7-7	TRBJ2-7
CASGRGGAPGYTF	TRBV27	TRBJ1-2
CASSPHDAASLYGYTF	TRBV12-3/TRBV12-4	TRBJ1-2
CASSLGTGTYTEAFF	TRBV28	TRBJ1-1
CASTLSGVYNEQFF	TRBV12-3/TRBV12-4	TRBJ2-1
CASSPGPNYNEQFF	TRBV18	TRBJ2-1
CSAQTSGKETQYF	TRBV29-1	TRBJ2-5
CASGLAGGPGTDTQYF	TRBV28	TRBJ2-3
CSARLQNTDTQYF	TRBV20-1	TRBJ2-3
CATSRGAGQGQGGYTF	TRBV15	TRBJ1-2
CASSQEMTFGYTF	TRBV4-1	TRBJ1-2
CASSLRRPHGGELFF	TRBV12-3/TRBV12-4	TRBJ2-2
CSVEEERGSHNEQFF	TRBV29-1	TRBJ2-1
CASSKAGANEQFF	TRBV4-3	TRBJ2-1
CSSYLRDPSTEAFF	TRBV20-1	TRBJ1-1
CASSLAGTSGGSDEQFF	TRBV5-1	TRBJ2-1
CSARDGSGGDNEQFF	TRBV20-1	TRBJ2-1
CATSGQGLFGYTF	TRBV12-3/TRBV12-4	TRBJ1-2
CASSSASSQGQPQHF	TRBV7-2	TRBJ1-5